These T cell receptor beta chains were read from a single sample in a study of blood T cells in healthy people across ages. TCRdb reprocessed the 5' RACE reads with MiXCR, giving one entry per CDR3 protein. The sample holds 590,000 or so distinct CDR3 sequences, under 30% seen once. The sequenced material came from blood. The source is a woman older than 75 in good health. The CDR3 runs from the conserved cysteine through the conserved F or W. A D gene is named only where the DNA matches it firmly. Rows give clone size only sometimes, using once, few, many, or a class for an expanded clone.

J,V,size,D,CDR3,DNA
TRBJ1-2,TRBV4-3,many,.,CASSQDSRGYGYTF,TGCGCCAGCAGCCAGGACTCACGGGGCTATGGCTACACCTTC
TRBJ1-2,TRBV30,.,TRBD1,CAWTRQGGRGYTF,TGTGCCTGGACCCGACAGGGCGGACGAGGCTACACCTTC
TRBJ1-1,TRBV7-9,.,.,CSSSLASGAEAFF,TGTTCCAGCAGCTTAGCATCGGGGGCTGAAGCTTTCTTT
TRBJ2-3,TRBV2,.,TRBD2,CASRRRTSGGTDTQYF,TGTGCCAGCAGAAGGCGAACTAGCGGGGGCACAGATACGCAGTATTTT
TRBJ2-7,TRBV2,.,TRBD2,CASRLGGEGPSEQYF,TGTGCCAGCAGACTCGGGGGGGAGGGTCCCAGCGAGCAGTACTTC
TRBJ1-1,TRBV6-2/TRBV6-3,.,.,CASTYGWSLASEAFF,TGTGCCAGCACCTACGGGTGGAGTCTCGCCAGTGAAGCTTTCTTT
TRBJ2-5,TRBV20-1,.,.,CSAPRGRQEAQYF,TGCAGTGCCCCCAGAGGAAGGCAAGAGGCCCAGTACTTC
TRBJ1-3,TRBV5-6,.,.,CASSFVVSGADTIYF,TGTGCCAGCAGCTTTGTAGTCTCGGGGGCAGACACCATATATTTT
TRBJ1-4,TRBV30,few,.,CAWSVLGGEKLFF,TGTGCCTGGAGTGTCCTGGGTGGAGAAAAACTGTTTTTT
TRBJ2-1,TRBV6-1,many,TRBD1,CASSPTGGWSYNEQFF,TGTGCCAGCAGCCCGACAGGGGGTTGGTCCTACAATGAGCAGTTCTTC